A single sample gave rise to the 26 T cell receptor beta chains below, sequenced in a study of response to subunit inactivated influenza vaccine. Each CDR3 protein is one row after TCRdb ran MiXCR on the RT-PCR reads. The repertoire holds about 780,000 distinct CDR3 sequences, about a fifth seen once, with roughly 11% in the top ten. The sample in question was PBMCs from blood, obtained more than 4 days after vaccination. Source of these receptors: a man between 45 and 60 years old who received an inactivated influenza vaccine.

This clonotype was seen ten or more times. The chain couples TRBV11-2 to TRBJ2-5; D perhaps matches TRBD1 (6 bases). Trimming removed 5 bases at V and 2 bases at J, with 9 bases between. Germline CDR1 SGHAT, CDR2 FQNNGV. This CDR3 comprises 13 residues. CDR3 residues: CASSGDIQETQYF. CDR3 in DNA: TGTGCCAGCAGCGGGGACATACAAGAGACCCAGTACTTC.

This clonotype occurred many times. The chain couples TRBV4-2 to TRBJ1-5; D perhaps matches TRBD1 (5 bases). Germline CDR1 reads LGHNA; CDR2 reads YNFKEQ. This CDR3 has 16 amino acids. V was cut by 0 bases and J by 5 bases, with 14 bases left in between. In DNA form, the CDR3 reads TGTGCCAGCAGCCAAGACGGGGGAACGGGGTATCAGCCCCAGCATTTT. Translation gives CASSQDGGTGYQPQHF.

This clonotype has only a few counts. This rearrangement joins TRBV27 to TRBJ1-1; D is ambiguous. Germline CDR1 reads MNHEY; CDR2 reads SMNVEV (reference sequence). Trimming stripped 3 bases from V and 8 bases from J, with 13 bases between. This CDR3 region has 13 residues. CDR3 sequence reads: CASSFWGSQEAFF. In DNA form, the CDR3 reads TGTGCCAGCAGTTTCTGGGGAAGTCAAGAAGCTTTCTTT.

The gene calls are TRBV6-5 and TRBJ1-2; D is undetermined. V lost 0 bases and J lost 2, with 7 bases in between. CDR1 and CDR2 (germline): MNHEY, SVGAGI. The CDR3 is 14 residues long. The CDR3 DNA reads as TGTGCCAGCAGTTACTCGAACAGAAACTATGGCTACACCTTC. Its protein is CASSYSNRNYGYTF.

This clonotype was observed a handful of times. The J gene is TRBJ2-7, the V gene TRBV27, with 7 bases matching TRBD2. The CDR3 runs to 14 residues. Losses at the gene ends were 5 bases for V and 2 bases for J; bases not matched to a gene: 6. Germline V gene sequence: CDR1 MNHEY, CDR2 SMNVEV (reference sequence). CDR3 bases: TGTGCCAGCAGTACCCCTAGCGGCACCTACGAGCAGTACTTC. Amino acid sequence: CASSTPSGTYEQYF.

This clonotype appeared a few times. The chain links TRBV7-9 to TRBJ1-1; maybe TRBD1 (6 bases). CDR1 and CDR2 (germline): SEHNR, FQNEAQ (reference sequence). The CDR3 loop spans 16 amino acids. The ends were cut back, 2 bases at V and 3 bases at J, with 16 bases in the middle. For the CDR3, the DNA is TGTGCCAGCAGCTTATGCCTCGGCAGGGGTGACACTGAAGCTTTCTTT. Its protein is CASSLCLGRGDTEAFF. Supplemented by reference TRBV7-9 and TRBJ1-1, the full variable domain reads DTGVSQNPRHKITKRGQNVTFRCDPISEHNRLYWYRQTLGQGPEFLTYFQNEAQLEKSRLLSDRFSAERPKGSFSTLEIQRTEQGDSAMYLCASSLCLGRGDTEAFFGQGTRLTVV.

This clonotype was observed a few times. This rearrangement joins TRBV7-8 to TRBJ2-7; 7 bases line up with TRBD2. Germline CDR1 reads SGHVS; CDR2 reads FQNEAQ. CDR3 size: 16 residues. The J segment lost 7 bases and the V segment lost 5 bases, leaving 17 bases of the junction unmatched. CDR3 sequence reads: CASSMRSNAGALEQYF. The CDR3 region has the DNA TGTGCCAGCAGCATGAGGTCTAATGCGGGAGCCCTTGAGCAGTACTTC.

Ten or more counts support this clonotype. The chain combines TRBV6-5 with TRBJ1-1; D unresolved. This CDR3 spans 17 amino acids. V shed 0 bases and J shed 2 bases, with 16 bases lying between them. CDR1 and CDR2 from the germline V gene are MNHEY and SVGAGI. The CDR3 protein is CASSYSKGPPLNTEAFF. In DNA form, the CDR3 reads TGTGCCAGCAGTTACTCGAAAGGACCGCCATTAAACACTGAAGCTTTCTTT.

This clonotype occurred a few times. The V and J genes are TRBV6-5 and TRBJ2-1; D possibly corresponds to TRBD1 (5 bases). The V gene lost 4 bases and the J gene lost 0 bases, with 13 bases spanning the gap. Germline CDR1 is MNHEY and CDR2 is SVGAGI. The CDR3 covers 16 residues. The CDR3 is CASSSSTAYSYNEQFF. The CDR3 DNA sequence: TGTGCCAGCAGTTCGTCGACAGCTTACTCCTACAATGAGCAGTTCTTC.

This clonotype was counted between two and nine times. CDR3 bases: TGCGCCAGCAGCTCCGGGACAGTCATCAATGAGCAGTTCTTC. Translating it yields CASSSGTVINEQFF. The chain joins TRBV5-1 to TRBJ2-1; TRBD1 agrees at 7 bases. The CDR3 is made up of 14 amino acids. Germline CDR1 reads SGHRS; CDR2 reads YFSETQ. The V gene end was trimmed by 3 bases and the J gene end by 6 bases; junction bases not matched to a gene: 6.

This rearrangement joins TRBV7-2 to TRBJ2-5, with D unresolved. The CDR3 is 13 residues long. Germline V CDR1 and CDR2: SGHTA, FQGNSA. The V gene lost 4 bases and the J gene lost 6 bases, with 12 bases spanning the gap. CDR3 DNA sequence: TGTGCCAGCAGCTCGCGAATTCTGCAGACCCAGTACTTC. Protein: CASSSRILQTQYF. The full variable domain, in which reference TRBV7-2 and TRBJ2-5 provide the parts outside the CDR3, is GAGVSQSPSNKVTEKGKDVELRCDPISGHTALYWYRQSLGQGLEFLIYFQGNSAPDKSGLPSDRFSAERTGGSVSTLTIQRTQQEDSAVYLCASSSRILQTQYFGPGTRLLVL.

The sample holds a few counts of this clonotype. The V and J genes are TRBV7-2 and TRBJ1-1, with D unclear. The CDR3 has 15 amino acids. V was cut by 5 bases and J by 4 bases, with 17 bases left in between. Germline CDR1 is SGHTA and CDR2 is FQGNSA. This CDR3 is CASSPEGRVVTEAFF. CDR3 nucleotide sequence: TGTGCCAGCAGCCCAGAGGGTCGGGTCGTCACTGAAGCTTTCTTT.

The chain is built from TRBV2 and TRBJ2-7; no reliable D call. This CDR3 is 11 amino acids long. The V gene lost 2 bases and the J gene lost 4 bases, with 3 bases spanning the gap. CDR1 is SNHLY, CDR2 FYNNEI, per germline. CDR3 DNA sequence: TGTGCCAGCAGTGAACCTTACGAGCAGTACTTC. Its protein product is CASSEPYEQYF.

This clonotype has only a few counts. The rearrangement joins TRBV4-3 to TRBJ2-6; no definite D call. This CDR3 has 14 residues. From germline, CDR1 is LGHNA and CDR2 YSLEER. V was clipped by 3 bases and J by 2 bases, with 5 bases between them. The CDR3 sequence: CASSHDPGANVLTF. The CDR3 DNA reads TGCGCCAGCAGCCACGACCCTGGGGCCAACGTCCTGACTTTC.

This clonotype occurred a few times. The J gene is TRBJ2-3, the V gene TRBV6-2 or TRBV6-3; TRBD2 aligns across 13 bases. CDR1 is MNHEY and CDR2 is SVGEGT in the germline V gene. V shed 6 bases, J shed 5 bases, and the junction held 5 bases outside the gene matches. The CDR3 contains 15 residues. Here the CDR3 DNA reads TGTGCCAGCAGAACGGGACTAGCGGGACTAGATACGCAGTATTTT. It specifies CASRTGLAGLDTQYF.

V gene TRBV12-3 or TRBV12-4 combines with J gene TRBJ2-7; D possibly uses TRBD1 or TRBD2 (6 bases each). V was pared by 7 bases and J by 2 bases, with 15 bases between. The CDR3 length is 14 residues. CDR3 protein: CASTLRGLTYEQYF. As DNA, the CDR3 is TGTGCCAGCACTCTCCGGGGGCTAACCTACGAGCAGTACTTC.

In its sample, this clonotype was seen a few times. Here the CDR3 DNA reads TGTGCCAGCAGCCTTTCGGTAGTACAAGAGACCCAGTACTTC. This gives the protein CASSLSVVQETQYF. The V call is TRBV7-2, the J call TRBJ2-5; no definite D call. This CDR3 comprises 14 residues. With 5 bases removed from V and 2 bases from J, the gap between germline ends came to 12 bases. Germline V gene lookup returns CDR1 SGHTA and CDR2 FQGNSA. The full variable domain, completed using reference TRBV7-2 and TRBJ2-5, is GAGVSQSPSNKVTEKGKDVELRCDPISGHTALYWYRQSLGQGLEFLIYFQGNSAPDKSGLPSDRFSAERTGGSVSTLTIQRTQQEDSAVYLCASSLSVVQETQYFGPGTRLLVL.

The chain recombines TRBV15 with TRBJ2-1; D tentatively reads TRBD1 or TRBD2 (5 bases each). CDR3 size: 16 residues. Deletions cut 3 bases from V and 7 bases from J, with 19 bases between. Germline V gene lookup returns CDR1 LNHNV and CDR2 YYDKDF (reference sequence). CDR3 region: CATSSLPGTGTNEQFF. The CDR3 DNA reads TGTGCCACCAGCAGTCTACCCGGGACGGGGACGAATGAGCAGTTCTTC.

CDR3 DNA: TGTGCCAGCAGCACCGGGAGGGCCAGGGATACGCAGTATTTT. This sequence encodes CASSTGRARDTQYF. V gene TRBV7-9 combines with J gene TRBJ2-3, with 8 bases lining up with TRBD2. Germline V gene sequence: CDR1 SEHNR, CDR2 FQNEAQ (reference sequence). This CDR3 is built from 14 residues. The V and J ends lost 5 bases and 6 bases, in that order; junction bases with no gene match: 7.

V gene TRBV7-2 combines with J gene TRBJ1-3; TRBD1 matches at 7 bases. V was pared by 1 base and J by 1 base, with 4 bases of the junction left unmatched. Germline CDR1 reads SGHTA; CDR2 reads FQGNSA. The CDR3 has 16 amino acids. The CDR3: CASSLGHRGSGNTIYF. Here the CDR3 DNA reads TGTGCCAGCAGCTTAGGGCACAGGGGATCTGGAAACACCATATATTTT.

There are a few counts of this clonotype. The chain recombines TRBV5-5 with TRBJ2-5, with TRBD2 matching 10 bases. The V and J ends lost 3 bases and 4 bases, in that order; junction bases with no gene match: 6. The CDR3 extends over 15 amino acids. Germline-derived CDR1 and CDR2 are SGHKS and YYEKEE (reference sequence). CDR3: CASSSILAGVETQYF. The DNA for the CDR3 is TGTGCCAGCAGCTCCATCCTAGCGGGGGTAGAGACCCAGTACTTC.

The chain joins TRBV2 to TRBJ2-5; 9 nucleotides line up with TRBD1. V lost 7 bases, J lost 2 bases, and 8 bases stayed unmatched. The CDR3 spans 15 residues. Germline CDR1 and CDR2: SNHLY and FYNNEI. This CDR3 reads CASTRWTGEQETQYF. The CDR3 DNA follows: TGTGCCAGCACCCGCTGGACAGGGGAGCAAGAGACCCAGTACTTC.

The genes are TRBV5-1 and TRBJ2-1, with a possible D match to TRBD1 (6 bases). This CDR3 contains 14 residues. The V end was cut by 2 bases, the J end by 12 bases, with 18 bases between. Germline V gives CDR1 SGHRS, CDR2 YFSETQ. CDR3 region: CASSFESGDMGQFF. CDR3 coding DNA: TGCGCCAGCAGCTTCGAGAGTGGGGACATGGGGCAGTTCTTC. Full variable domain (outside the CDR3, taken from reference TRBV5-1 and TRBJ2-1): KAGVTQTPRYLIKTRGQQVTLSCSPISGHRSVSWYQQTPGQGLQFLFEYFSETQRNKGNFPGRFSGRQFSNSRSEMNVSTLELGDSALYLCASSFESGDMGQFFGPGTRLTVL.

The chain carries TRBV6-1 and TRBJ2-7; 7 bases are a match to TRBD1. CDR3 length: 15 residues. The ends lost 0 bases at V and 3 bases at J; junction bases unmatched: 5. The germline V gene encodes CDR1 MNHNS and CDR2 SASEGT. CDR3 protein: CASSEAPGQSYEQYF. CDR3 in DNA: TGTGCCAGCAGTGAAGCCCCGGGACAGAGCTACGAGCAGTACTTC.

V gene TRBV7-2 combines with J gene TRBJ2-7; no firm D call. The germline CDR1 and CDR2 sequences are SGHTA and FQGNSA. V was cut by 5 bases and J by 6 bases, with 17 bases left in between. The length of the CDR3 is 14 residues. The CDR3 coding sequence is TGTGCCAGCAGCACAAGCCCCGGTTTGACCGAGCAGTACTTC. Amino acid sequence: CASSTSPGLTEQYF.

This clonotype has more than one count but fewer than ten. The CDR3 protein is CASSPPGTAGNYNEQFF. The CDR3 DNA reads as TGTGCCAGCAGCCCCCCGGGAACAGCGGGGAATTACAATGAGCAGTTCTTC. This chain joins TRBV7-2 and TRBJ2-1, with TRBD2 matching 7 bases. This CDR3 comprises 17 residues. From germline, CDR1 is SGHTA and CDR2 FQGNSA. V was clipped by 5 bases and J by 4 bases; unmatched bases: 14.